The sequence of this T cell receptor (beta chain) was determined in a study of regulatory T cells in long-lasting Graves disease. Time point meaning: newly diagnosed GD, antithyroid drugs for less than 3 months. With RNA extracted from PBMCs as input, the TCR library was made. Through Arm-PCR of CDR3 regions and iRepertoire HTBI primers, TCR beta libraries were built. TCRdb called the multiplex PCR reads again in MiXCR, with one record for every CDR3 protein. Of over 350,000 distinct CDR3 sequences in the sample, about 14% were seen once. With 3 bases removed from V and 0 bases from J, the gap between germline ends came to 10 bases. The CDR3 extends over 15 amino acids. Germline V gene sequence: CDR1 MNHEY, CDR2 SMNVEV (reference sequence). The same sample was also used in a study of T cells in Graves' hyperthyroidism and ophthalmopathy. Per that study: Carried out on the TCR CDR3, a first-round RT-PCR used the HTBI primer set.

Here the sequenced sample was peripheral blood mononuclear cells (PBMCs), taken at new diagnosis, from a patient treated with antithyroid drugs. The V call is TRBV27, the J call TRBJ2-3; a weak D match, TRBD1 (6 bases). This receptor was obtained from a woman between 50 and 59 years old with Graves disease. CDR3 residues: CASSFITGSTDTQYF. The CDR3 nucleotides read TGTGCCAGCAGTTTCATTACAGGGAGCACAGATACGCAGTATTTT.